The subject of this entry is one TCR beta chain. This entry is derived from a study of blood T cell repertoires in COVID-19. Study-wide context: Whether acute or convalescent, the COVID-19 samples came from the United States, Italy and Spain. T cells, B-cell-depleted T cells, or PBMCs provided the cDNA or gDNA that served as material.

Authors' data handling: Estimates of nucleated cell counts were drawn from the amplification of reference gene primers. Data came from immunoSEQ multiplex PCR; TCRdb stores just in-frame clones and leaves some out. V and J calls plus clone size are reproduced from that table; the DNA served to infer D and trimming. The sample shows about 92,000 clones, less than 85% of them seen only once. J was trimmed by 4 bases and V by 7 bases; bases with no gene match: 9. The length of the CDR3 is 15 residues. Germline lookup yields CDR1 MNHEY and CDR2 SMNVEV (reference sequence). The receptor's source is a man over 45 who had recovered from COVID-19. The J gene is TRBJ1-2, the V gene TRBV27; 10 positions agree with TRBD1. Sequencing was carried out using peripheral blood. In DNA form, the CDR3 reads TGTGCCAGCAAAGCCCGGGACAGGGGAAGCTATGGCTACACCTTC. This translates into CASKARDRGSYGYTF.